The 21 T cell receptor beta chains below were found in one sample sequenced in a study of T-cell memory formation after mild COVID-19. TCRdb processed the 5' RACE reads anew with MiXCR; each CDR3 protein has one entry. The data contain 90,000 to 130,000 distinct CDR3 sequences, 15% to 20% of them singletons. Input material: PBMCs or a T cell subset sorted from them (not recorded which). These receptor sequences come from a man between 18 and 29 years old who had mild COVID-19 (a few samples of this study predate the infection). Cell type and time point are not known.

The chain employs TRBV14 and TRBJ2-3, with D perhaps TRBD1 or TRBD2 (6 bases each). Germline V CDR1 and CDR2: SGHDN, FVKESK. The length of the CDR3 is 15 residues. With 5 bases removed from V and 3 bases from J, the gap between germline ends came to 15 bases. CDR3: CASSDGGRSTDTQYF. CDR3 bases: TGTGCCAGCAGCGACGGGGGCCGTTCGACAGATACGCAGTATTTT.

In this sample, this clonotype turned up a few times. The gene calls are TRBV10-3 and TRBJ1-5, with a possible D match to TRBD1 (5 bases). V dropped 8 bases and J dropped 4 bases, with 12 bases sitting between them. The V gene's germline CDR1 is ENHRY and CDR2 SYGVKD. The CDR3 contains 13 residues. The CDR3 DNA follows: TGTGCCATCGGGTCGACAGAAAATCAGCCCCAGCATTTT. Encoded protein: CAIGSTENQPQHF.

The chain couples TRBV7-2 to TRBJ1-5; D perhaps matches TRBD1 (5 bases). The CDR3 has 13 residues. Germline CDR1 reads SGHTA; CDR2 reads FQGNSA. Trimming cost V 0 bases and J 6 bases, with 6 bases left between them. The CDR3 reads CASSLATVQPQHF. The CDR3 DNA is TGTGCCAGCAGCTTAGCGACAGTTCAGCCCCAGCATTTT.

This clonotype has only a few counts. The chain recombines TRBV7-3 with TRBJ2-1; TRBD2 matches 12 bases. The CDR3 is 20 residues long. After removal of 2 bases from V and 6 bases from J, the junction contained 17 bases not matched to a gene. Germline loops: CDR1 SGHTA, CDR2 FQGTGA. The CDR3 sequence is CASSLLSLAGGGYRSNEQFF. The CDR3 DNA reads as TGTGCCAGCAGCTTACTCTCACTAGCGGGGGGAGGTTATAGAAGCAATGAGCAGTTCTTC.

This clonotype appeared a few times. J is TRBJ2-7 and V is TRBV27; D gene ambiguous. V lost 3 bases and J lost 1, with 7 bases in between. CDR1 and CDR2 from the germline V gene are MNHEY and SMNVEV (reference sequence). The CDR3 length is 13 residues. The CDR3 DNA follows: TGTGCCAGCAGTTTCTTGGTTTCCTACGAGCAGTACTTC. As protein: CASSFLVSYEQYF.

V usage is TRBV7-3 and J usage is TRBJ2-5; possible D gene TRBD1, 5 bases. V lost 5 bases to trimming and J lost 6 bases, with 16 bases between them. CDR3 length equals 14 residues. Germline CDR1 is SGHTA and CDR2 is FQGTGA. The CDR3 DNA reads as TGTGCCAGCAGCCCATCGCAGGGTCCAAAGACCCAGTACTTC. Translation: CASSPSQGPKTQYF. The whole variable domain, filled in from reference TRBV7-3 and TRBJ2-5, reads GAGVSQTPSNKVTEKGKYVELRCDPISGHTALYWYRQSLGQGPEFLIYFQGTGAADDSGLPNDRFFAVRPEGSVSTLKIQRTERGDSAVYLCASSPSQGPKTQYFGPGTRLLVL.

CDR3 sequence: CASSPTNGETQYF. The CDR3 DNA is TGTGCCAGCTCACCTACGAATGGGGAGACCCAGTACTTC. V and J are TRBV18 and TRBJ2-5; D ambiguous. This CDR3 spans 13 amino acids. Trimming shortened V by 3 bases and J by 5 bases, and 10 bases separated the two germline ends. The germline CDR1 and CDR2 sequences are KGHSH and LQKENI. Filled out from reference TRBV18 and TRBJ2-5, the complete variable domain reads NAGVMQNPRHLVRRRGQEARLRCSPMKGHSHVYWYRQLPEEGLKFMVYLQKENIIDESGMPKERFSAEFPKEGPSILRIQQVVRGDSAAYFCASSPTNGETQYFGPGTRLLVL.

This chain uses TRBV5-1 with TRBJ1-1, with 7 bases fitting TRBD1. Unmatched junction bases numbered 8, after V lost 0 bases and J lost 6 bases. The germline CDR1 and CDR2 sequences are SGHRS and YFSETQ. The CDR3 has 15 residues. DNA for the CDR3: TGCGCCAGCAGCTTGGGATCCGGCCAGGGGGCTGAAGCTTTCTTT. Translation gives CASSLGSGQGAEAFF.

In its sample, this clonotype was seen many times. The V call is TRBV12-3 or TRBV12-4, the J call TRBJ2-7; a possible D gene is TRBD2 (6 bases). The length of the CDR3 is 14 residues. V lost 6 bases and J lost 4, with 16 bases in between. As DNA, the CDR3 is TGTGCCAGCAGCGGGACTGTCGGTACTTACGAGCAGTACTTC. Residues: CASSGTVGTYEQYF.

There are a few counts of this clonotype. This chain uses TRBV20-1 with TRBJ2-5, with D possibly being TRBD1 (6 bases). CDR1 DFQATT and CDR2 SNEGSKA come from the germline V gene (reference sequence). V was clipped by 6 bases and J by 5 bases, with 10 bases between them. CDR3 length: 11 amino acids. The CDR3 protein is CSAERGETQYF. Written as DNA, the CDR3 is TGCAGTGCCGAAAGGGGGGAGACCCAGTACTTC.

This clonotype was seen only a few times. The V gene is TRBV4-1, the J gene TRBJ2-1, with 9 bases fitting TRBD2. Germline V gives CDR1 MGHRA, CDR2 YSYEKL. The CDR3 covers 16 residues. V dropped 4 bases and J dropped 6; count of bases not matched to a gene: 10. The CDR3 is CASSPERGARGNEQFF. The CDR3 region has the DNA TGCGCCAGCAGCCCCGAGCGGGGGGCAAGGGGCAATGAGCAGTTCTTC.

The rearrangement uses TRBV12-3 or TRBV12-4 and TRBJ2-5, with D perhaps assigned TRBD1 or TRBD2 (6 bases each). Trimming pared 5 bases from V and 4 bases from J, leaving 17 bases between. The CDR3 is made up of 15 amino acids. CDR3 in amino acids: CASSPVGRGGETQYF. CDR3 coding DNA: TGTGCCAGCAGTCCAGTGGGCAGGGGAGGAGAGACCCAGTACTTC.

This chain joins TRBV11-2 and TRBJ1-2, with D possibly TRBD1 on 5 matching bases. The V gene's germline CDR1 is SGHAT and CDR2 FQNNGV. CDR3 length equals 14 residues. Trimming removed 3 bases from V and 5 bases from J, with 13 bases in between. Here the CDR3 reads CASSFGAAAYGYTF. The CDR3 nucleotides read TGTGCCAGCAGCTTCGGGGCAGCCGCATATGGCTACACCTTC.

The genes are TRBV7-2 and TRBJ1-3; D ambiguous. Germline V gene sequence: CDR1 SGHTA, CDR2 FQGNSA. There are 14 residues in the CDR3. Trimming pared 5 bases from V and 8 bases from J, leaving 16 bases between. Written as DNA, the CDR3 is TGTGCCAGCAGCCCCGGGCCTTTAGCGGACACCATATATTTT. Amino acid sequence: CASSPGPLADTIYF.

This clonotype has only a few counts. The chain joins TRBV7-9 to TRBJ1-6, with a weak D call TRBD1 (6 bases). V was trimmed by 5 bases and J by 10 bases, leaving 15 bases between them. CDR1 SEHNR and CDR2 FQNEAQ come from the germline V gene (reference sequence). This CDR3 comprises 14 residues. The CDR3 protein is CASSLTGIYSPLHF. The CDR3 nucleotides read TGTGCCAGCAGCCTTACAGGGATATACTCACCCCTCCACTTT.

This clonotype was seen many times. CDR3 sequence: CSAREGPNTEAFF. DNA for the CDR3: TGCAGTGCTAGAGAGGGGCCTAACACTGAAGCTTTCTTT. The V call is TRBV20-1, the J call TRBJ1-1, with D possibly matching TRBD1 (5 bases). V lost 0 bases, J lost 2 bases, and 7 bases lay in between. This CDR3 spans 13 amino acids. Per germline, CDR1 DFQATT and CDR2 SNEGSKA (reference sequence).

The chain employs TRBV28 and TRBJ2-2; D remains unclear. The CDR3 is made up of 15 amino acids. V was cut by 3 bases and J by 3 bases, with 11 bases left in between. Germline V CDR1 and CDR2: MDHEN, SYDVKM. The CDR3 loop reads CASSLGGLYTGELFF. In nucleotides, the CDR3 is TGTGCCAGCAGTTTGGGTGGGCTTTACACCGGGGAGCTGTTTTTT.

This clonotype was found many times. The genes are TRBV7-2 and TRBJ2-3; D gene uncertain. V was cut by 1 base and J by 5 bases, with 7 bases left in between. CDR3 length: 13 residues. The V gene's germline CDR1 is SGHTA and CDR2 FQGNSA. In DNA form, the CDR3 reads TGTGCCAGCAGCTTAGATATTAGAGATACGCAGTATTTT. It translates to CASSLDIRDTQYF. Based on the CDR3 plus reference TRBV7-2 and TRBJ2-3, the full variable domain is GAGVSQSPSNKVTEKGKDVELRCDPISGHTALYWYRQSLGQGLEFLIYFQGNSAPDKSGLPSDRFSAERTGGSVSTLTIQRTQQEDSAVYLCASSLDIRDTQYFGPGTRLTVL.

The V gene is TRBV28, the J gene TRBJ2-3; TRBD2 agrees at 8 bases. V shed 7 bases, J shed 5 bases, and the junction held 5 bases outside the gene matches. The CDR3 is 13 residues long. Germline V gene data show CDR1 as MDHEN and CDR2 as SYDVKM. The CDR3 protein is CASTGLALDTQYF. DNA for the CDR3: TGTGCCAGCACCGGACTAGCACTAGATACGCAGTATTTT.

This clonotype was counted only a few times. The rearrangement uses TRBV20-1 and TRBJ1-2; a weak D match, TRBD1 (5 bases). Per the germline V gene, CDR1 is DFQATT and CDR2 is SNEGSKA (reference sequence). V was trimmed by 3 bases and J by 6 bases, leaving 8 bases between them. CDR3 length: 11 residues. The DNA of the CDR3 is TGCAGTGCTAGTAAAGGGGATGGCTACACCTTC. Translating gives CSASKGDGYTF.

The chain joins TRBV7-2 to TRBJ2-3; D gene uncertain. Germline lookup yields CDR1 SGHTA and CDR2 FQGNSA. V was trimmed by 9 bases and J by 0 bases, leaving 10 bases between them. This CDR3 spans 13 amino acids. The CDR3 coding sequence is TGTGCCAGTAGGACGCAGAGCACAGATACGCAGTATTTT. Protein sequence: CASRTQSTDTQYF.